The 8 T cell receptor beta chains listed next were all sequenced from one sample in a study of patients and donors after allogeneic stem cell transplantation. TCRdb re-called the RT-PCR reads with MiXCR, one entry per CDR3 protein. This table has about 200,000 distinct CDR3 sequences, about 37% appearing once. Sequencing was done on a sample of blood, either unsorted or a sorted T cell fraction (not recorded which). The receptor source for this set is a human donor who was either an allogeneic HSCT recipient or a stem cell or donor lymphocyte infusion donor (not recorded which). It is not recorded whose cells these are; they may come from a transplant donor.

This chain joins TRBV27 and TRBJ2-7, with TRBD2 as a possible D gene (6 bases). This CDR3 is built from 14 residues. From germline, CDR1 is MNHEY and CDR2 SMNVEV (reference sequence). The germline V and J ends were trimmed by 8 bases and 4 bases, with 18 bases remaining between them. This CDR3 is CASGEVGQLYEQYF. Written as DNA, the CDR3 is TGTGCCAGCGGGGAGGTGGGTCAGCTTTACGAGCAGTACTTC.

V usage is TRBV7-9 and J usage is TRBJ1-1; possible D gene TRBD1, 5 bases. V was shortened by 5 bases and J by 10 bases, with 17 bases between the two germline ends. The CDR3 contains 13 residues. Germline V gives CDR1 SEHNR, CDR2 FQNEAQ (reference sequence). The CDR3 spells CASSGVGIRGAFF. DNA for the CDR3: TGTGCCAGCAGCGGGGTCGGAATTAGGGGAGCTTTCTTT.

The rearrangement links TRBV11-2 to TRBJ1-2; 9 bases match TRBD1. After removal of 0 bases from V and 6 bases from J, the junction contained 2 bases not matched to a gene. The germline V gene encodes CDR1 SGHAT and CDR2 FQNNGV. The CDR3 contains 14 residues. CDR3 DNA sequence: TGTGCCAGCAGCTTAGAACGGACAGGGGATGGCTACACCTTC. Protein product: CASSLERTGDGYTF.

V and J are TRBV12-3 or TRBV12-4 and TRBJ2-1; D gene unclear. V was pared by 6 bases and J by 6 bases, with 18 bases between. This CDR3 region has 15 residues. The CDR3 is CASRPTRSLSNEQFF. CDR3 bases: TGTGCCAGCAGACCCACCCGAAGTTTATCCAATGAGCAGTTCTTC.

This clonotype was detected only a few times. The chain links TRBV5-1 to TRBJ1-1, with no clear D. V was clipped by 2 bases and J by 7 bases, with 12 bases between them. The CDR3 is made up of 13 amino acids. Germline assignment: CDR1 SGHRS and CDR2 YFSETQ. CDR3 nucleotide sequence: TGCGCCAGCAGCTTACTTTCGGGCGGTGAAGCTTTCTTT. Its protein is CASSLLSGGEAFF.

This clonotype has a handful of counts. The V and J genes are TRBV10-3 and TRBJ1-5, with 7 bases matching TRBD1. CDR3 size: 14 residues. Per germline, CDR1 ENHRY and CDR2 SYGVKD. Trimming cost V 9 bases and J 0 bases; bases outside gene matches: 5. CDR3 region: CAIRQGGSNQPQHF. CDR3 sequence (DNA): TGTGCCATTAGACAGGGCGGTAGCAATCAGCCCCAGCATTTT.

This clonotype was recorded a few times. The gene calls are TRBV29-1 and TRBJ1-1, with D unresolved. Germline CDR1 reads SQVTM; CDR2 reads ANQGSEA. CDR3 length: 14 amino acids. V gave up 1 base and J gave up 6 bases, with 15 bases separating them. This CDR3 reads CSVEGAVGGAEAFF. The DNA for the CDR3 is TGCAGCGTTGAAGGCGCAGTCGGAGGAGCTGAAGCTTTCTTT.

This rearrangement joins TRBV7-3 to TRBJ2-3; possible D gene TRBD1, 5 bases. The V end lost 5 bases, the J end lost 6 bases, and 21 bases lay between the germline ends. The germline V gene encodes CDR1 SGHTA and CDR2 FQGTGA. CDR3 length equals 16 residues. CDR3 sequence reads: CASSLVGELPTDTQYF. The CDR3 nucleotides read TGTGCCAGCAGCCTGGTAGGGGAACTGCCTACGGATACGCAGTATTTT.